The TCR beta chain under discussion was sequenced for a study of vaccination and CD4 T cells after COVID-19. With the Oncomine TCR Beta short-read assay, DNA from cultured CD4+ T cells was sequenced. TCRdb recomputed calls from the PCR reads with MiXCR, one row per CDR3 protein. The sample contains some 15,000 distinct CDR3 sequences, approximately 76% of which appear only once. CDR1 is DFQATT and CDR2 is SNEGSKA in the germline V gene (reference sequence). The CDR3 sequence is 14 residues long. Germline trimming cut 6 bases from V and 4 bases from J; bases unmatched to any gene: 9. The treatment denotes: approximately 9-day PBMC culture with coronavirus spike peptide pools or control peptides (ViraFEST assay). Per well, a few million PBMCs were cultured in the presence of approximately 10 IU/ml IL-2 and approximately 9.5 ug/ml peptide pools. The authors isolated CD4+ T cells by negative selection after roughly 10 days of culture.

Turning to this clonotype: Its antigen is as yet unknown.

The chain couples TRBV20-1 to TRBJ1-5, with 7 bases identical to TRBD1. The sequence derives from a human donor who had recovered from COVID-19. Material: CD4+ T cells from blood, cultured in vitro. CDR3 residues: CSARQGSGNQPQHF. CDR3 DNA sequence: TGCAGTGCCAGACAGGGATCAGGGAATCAGCCCCAGCATTTT.